Reported below is one T cell receptor beta chain. Only in-frame clones appear in the TCRdb table, and some are missing; sequencing was by immunoSEQ multiplex PCR. The sample includes more than 150,000 clones, under 90% of them seen just once. The V and J ends lost 5 bases and 4 bases respectively, with 11 bases between them. This CDR3 is built from 14 residues. Germline V gene sequence: CDR1 LGHNA, CDR2 YNFKEQ. This record comes from a study of blood T cell repertoires in COVID-19. For the study at large: Both acute and convalescent COVID-19 samples were obtained from the United States, Italy and Spain.

Cohort placement rested on clinical history that participants reported themselves. The V and J genes are TRBV4-2 and TRBJ1-4; TRBD1 is a possible D gene (5 bases). The sequence came from a woman in her fifties or sixties who had recovered from COVID-19. Material for sequencing was PBMCs or T cells enriched from blood (not recorded which). The CDR3 sequence is CASSLSGINEKLFF. The CDR3 DNA is TGTGCCAGCAGCTTGTCAGGGATTAATGAAAAACTGTTTTTT.